This TCR beta chain was found in a study of radiation and T cells in renal cell carcinoma. TCRdb's copy holds only in-frame clones and misses some; the assay was immunoSEQ multiplex PCR. The data contain 70,000 or so clones, more than 75% of them singletons. Germline CDR1 reads SGHRS; CDR2 reads YFSETQ. The CDR3 is made up of 12 amino acids. Trimming took 7 bases from V and 7 from J, leaving 15 bases between them. Noted time point: blood 2 weeks post-SBRT. Treatment specified: 15 Gy SBRT to primary tumor, nephrectomy 4 weeks later. The tumor was a clear cell renal cell carcinoma. This specimen was blood, taken from a patient whose treatment included radiotherapy and nephrectomy. This clonotype was sampled from a man between 60 and 75 years old with renal cell carcinoma. This chain joins TRBV5-1 and TRBJ2-7, with D maybe TRBD2 (6 bases). The CDR3 coding sequence is TGCGCCAGCGCCCGCGGGGTCGGGGAGCAGTACTTC. Translated, it gives CASARGVGEQYF.